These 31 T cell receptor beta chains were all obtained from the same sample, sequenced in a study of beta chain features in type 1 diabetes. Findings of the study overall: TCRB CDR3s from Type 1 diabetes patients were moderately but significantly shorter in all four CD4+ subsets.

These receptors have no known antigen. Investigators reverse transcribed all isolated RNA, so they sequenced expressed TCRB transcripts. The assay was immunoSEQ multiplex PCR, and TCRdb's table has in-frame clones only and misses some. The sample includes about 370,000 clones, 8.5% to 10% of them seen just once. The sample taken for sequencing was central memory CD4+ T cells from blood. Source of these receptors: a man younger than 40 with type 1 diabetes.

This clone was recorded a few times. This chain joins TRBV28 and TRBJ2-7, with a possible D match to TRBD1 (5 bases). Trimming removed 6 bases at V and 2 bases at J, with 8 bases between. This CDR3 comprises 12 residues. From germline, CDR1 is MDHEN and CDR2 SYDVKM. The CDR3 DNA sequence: TGTGCCAGCAGGGGCAGGGCCTACGAGCAGTACTTC. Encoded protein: CASRGRAYEQYF.

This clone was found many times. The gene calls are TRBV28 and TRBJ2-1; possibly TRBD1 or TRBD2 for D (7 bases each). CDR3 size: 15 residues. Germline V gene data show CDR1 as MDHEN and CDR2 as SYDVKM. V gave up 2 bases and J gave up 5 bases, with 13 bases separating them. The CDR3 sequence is CASSLPQGGNNEQFF. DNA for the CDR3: TGTGCCAGCAGTTTACCCCAGGGGGGGAACAATGAGCAGTTCTTC.

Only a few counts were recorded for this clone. The CDR3 reads CASSLGGQGADTQYF. The CDR3 bases are TGTGCCAGCAGCTTAGGGGGACAGGGGGCAGATACGCAGTATTTT. This chain links TRBV7-9 with TRBJ2-3; TRBD1 aligns across 11 bases. Trimming at V came to 1 base and at J to 4 bases, leaving 1 base not matched to a gene. CDR1 and CDR2 from the germline V gene are SEHNR and FQNEAQ (reference sequence). The CDR3 consists of 15 residues.

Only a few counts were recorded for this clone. For the CDR3, the DNA is TGTGCCAGCAGTTTGACCCAGGGCTATGGCTACACCTTC. It specifies CASSLTQGYGYTF. The rearrangement links TRBV28 to TRBJ1-2; TRBD1 might be the D (5 bases). Trimming shortened V by 3 bases and J by 4 bases, and 9 bases separated the two germline ends. The V gene's germline CDR1 is MDHEN and CDR2 SYDVKM. This CDR3 is built from 13 residues.

This chain's CDR3 is CASSESGTGGSEQYF. The CDR3 nucleotides read TGTGCCAGCAGTGAATCCGGGACAGGGGGATCCGAGCAGTACTTC. V is TRBV28 and J is TRBJ2-7, with 11 bases fitting TRBD1. V lost 5 bases, J lost 6 bases, and 9 bases stayed unmatched. CDR1 MDHEN and CDR2 SYDVKM come from the germline V gene. CDR3 length equals 15 residues.

The CDR3 protein is CATSRARNTEAFF. DNA for the CDR3: TGTGCCACCAGCAGAGCAAGGAACACTGAAGCTTTCTTT. The V call is TRBV15, the J call TRBJ1-1, with D unresolved. Germline values: CDR1 LNHNV, CDR2 YYDKDF (reference sequence). This CDR3 region has 13 residues. The V and J ends lost 1 base and 1 base respectively, with 4 bases between them.

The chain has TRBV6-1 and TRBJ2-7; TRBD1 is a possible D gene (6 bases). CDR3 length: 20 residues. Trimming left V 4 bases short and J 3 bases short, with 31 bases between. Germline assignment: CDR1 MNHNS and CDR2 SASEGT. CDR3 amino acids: CASSAIRGPGLKGVNYEQYF. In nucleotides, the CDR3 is TGTGCCAGCAGTGCCATACGGGGACCAGGCCTTAAGGGGGTCAACTACGAGCAGTACTTC.

The CDR3 DNA sequence: TGTGCCAGCAGCCCTAGGACTACCGGCTCCTACAATGAGCAGTTCTTC. It translates to CASSPRTTGSYNEQFF. The rearrangement links TRBV7-2 to TRBJ2-1, with D possibly being TRBD2 (6 bases). The CDR3 extends over 16 amino acids. Germline V lookup: CDR1 SGHTA, CDR2 FQGNSA. The V and J ends lost 5 bases and 0 bases respectively, with 14 bases between them.

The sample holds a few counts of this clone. CDR3 DNA: TGTGCCAGCAGCGTAGACCTTGACAGGGTAGGGACCCAGTACTTC. Translating it yields CASSVDLDRVGTQYF. J is TRBJ2-5 and V is TRBV9; 7 nucleotides match TRBD1. Per the germline V gene, CDR1 is SGDLS and CDR2 is YYNGEE. V trimming: 0 bases; J trimming: 7 bases; junction bases outside the gene matches: 9. This CDR3 is 15 amino acids long.

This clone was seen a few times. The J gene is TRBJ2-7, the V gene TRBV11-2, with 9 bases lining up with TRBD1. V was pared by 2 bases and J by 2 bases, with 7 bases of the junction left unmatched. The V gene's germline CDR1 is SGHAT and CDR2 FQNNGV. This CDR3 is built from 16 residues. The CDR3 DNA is TGTGCCAGCAGCTTAACGGGACAGGGCACTACCTACGAGCAGTACTTC. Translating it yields CASSLTGQGTTYEQYF.

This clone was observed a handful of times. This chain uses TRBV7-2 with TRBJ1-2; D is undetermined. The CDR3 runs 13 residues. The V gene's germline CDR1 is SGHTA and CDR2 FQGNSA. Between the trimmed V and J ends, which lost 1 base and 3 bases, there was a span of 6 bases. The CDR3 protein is CASSLEGDYGYTF. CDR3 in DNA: TGTGCCAGCAGCTTAGAGGGAGACTATGGCTACACCTTC.

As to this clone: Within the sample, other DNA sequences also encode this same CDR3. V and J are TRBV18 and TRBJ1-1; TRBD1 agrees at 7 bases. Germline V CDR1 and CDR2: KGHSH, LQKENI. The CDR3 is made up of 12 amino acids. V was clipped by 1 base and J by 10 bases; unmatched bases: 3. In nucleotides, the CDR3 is TGTGCCAGCTCACCACAGGGGGCCGGAGCTTTCTTT. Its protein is CASSPQGAGAFF.

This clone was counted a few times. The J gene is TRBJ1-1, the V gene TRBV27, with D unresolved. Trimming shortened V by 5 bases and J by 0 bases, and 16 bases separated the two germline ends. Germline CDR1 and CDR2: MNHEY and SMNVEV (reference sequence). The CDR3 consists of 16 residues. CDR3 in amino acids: CASSLLTSHMNTEAFF. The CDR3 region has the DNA TGTGCCAGCAGTCTACTGACCAGCCATATGAACACTGAAGCTTTCTTT.

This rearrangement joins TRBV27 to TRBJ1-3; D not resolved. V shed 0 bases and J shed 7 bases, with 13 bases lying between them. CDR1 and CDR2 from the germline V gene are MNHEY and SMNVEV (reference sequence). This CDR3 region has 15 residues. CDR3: CASSLSRRSGNTIYF. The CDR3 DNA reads TGTGCCAGCAGTTTATCGCGGAGATCCGGGAACACCATATATTTT.

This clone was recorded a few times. The CDR3 DNA follows: TGCGCCAGCAGCTTGGATGGAACAGGGGCCGGGGAGCTGTTTTTT. This codes for CASSLDGTGAGELFF. The chain recombines TRBV5-1 with TRBJ2-2, with 7 bases identical to TRBD1. Trimming removed 0 bases from V and 6 bases from J; junction bases left unmatched: 5. Germline-derived CDR1 and CDR2 are SGHRS and YFSETQ. The CDR3 is 15 residues long.

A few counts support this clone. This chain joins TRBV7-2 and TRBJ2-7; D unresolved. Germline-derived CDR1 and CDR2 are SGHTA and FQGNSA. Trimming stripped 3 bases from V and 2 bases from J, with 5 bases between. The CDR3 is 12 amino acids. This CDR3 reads CASSFGPYEQYF. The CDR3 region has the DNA TGTGCCAGCAGCTTCGGGCCCTACGAGCAGTACTTC.

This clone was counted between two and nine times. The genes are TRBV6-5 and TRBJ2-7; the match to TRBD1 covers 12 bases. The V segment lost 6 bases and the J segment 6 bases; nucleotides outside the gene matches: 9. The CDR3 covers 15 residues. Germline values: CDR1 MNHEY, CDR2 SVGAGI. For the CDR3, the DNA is TGTGCCAGCAGCGGGGCGTGGGACAGGGGGCTCGAGCAGTACTTC. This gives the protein CASSGAWDRGLEQYF.

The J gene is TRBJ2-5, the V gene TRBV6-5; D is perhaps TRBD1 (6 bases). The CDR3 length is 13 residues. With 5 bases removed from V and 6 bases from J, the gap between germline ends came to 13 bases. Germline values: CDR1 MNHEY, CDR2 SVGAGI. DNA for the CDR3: TGTGCCAGCAGTCGTTACAGGGACCAGACCCAGTACTTC. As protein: CASSRYRDQTQYF.

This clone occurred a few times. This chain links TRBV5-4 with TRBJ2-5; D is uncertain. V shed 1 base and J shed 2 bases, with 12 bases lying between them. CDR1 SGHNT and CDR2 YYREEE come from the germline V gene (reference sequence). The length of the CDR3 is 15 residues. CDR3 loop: CASSLRRTAQETQYF. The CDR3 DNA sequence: TGTGCCAGCAGCTTGCGGAGAACAGCACAAGAGACCCAGTACTTC. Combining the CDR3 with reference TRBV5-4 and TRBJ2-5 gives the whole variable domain ETGVTQSPTHLIKTRGQQVTLRCSSQSGHNTVSWYQQALGQGPQFIFQYYREEENGRGNFPPRFSGLQFPNYSSELNVNALELDDSALYLCASSLRRTAQETQYFGPGTRLLVL.

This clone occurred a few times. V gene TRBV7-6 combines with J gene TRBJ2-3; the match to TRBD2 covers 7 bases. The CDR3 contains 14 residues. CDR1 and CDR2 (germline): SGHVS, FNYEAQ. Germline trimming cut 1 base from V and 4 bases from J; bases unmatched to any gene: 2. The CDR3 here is CASSLGLAADTQYF. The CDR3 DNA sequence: TGTGCCAGCAGCTTAGGACTAGCTGCAGATACGCAGTATTTT. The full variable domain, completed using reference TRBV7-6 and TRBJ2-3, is GAGVSQSPRYKVTKRGQDVALRCDPISGHVSLYWYRQALGQGPEFLTYFNYEAQQDKSGLPNDRFSAERPEGSISTLTIQRTEQRDSAMYRCASSLGLAADTQYFGPGTRLTVL.

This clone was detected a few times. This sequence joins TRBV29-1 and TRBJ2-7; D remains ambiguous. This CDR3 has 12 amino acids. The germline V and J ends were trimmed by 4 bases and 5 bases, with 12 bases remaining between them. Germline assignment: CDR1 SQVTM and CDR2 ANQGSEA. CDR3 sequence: CSVGPGTHEQYF. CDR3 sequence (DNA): TGCAGCGTTGGTCCTGGTACCCACGAGCAGTACTTC.

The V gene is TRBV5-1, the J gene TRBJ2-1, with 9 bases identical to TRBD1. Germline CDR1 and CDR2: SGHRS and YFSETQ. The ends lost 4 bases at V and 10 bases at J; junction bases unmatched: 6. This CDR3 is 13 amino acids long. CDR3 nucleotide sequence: TGCGCCAGCAGCGCGGACAGGGGAGGCGAGCAGTTCTTC. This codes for CASSADRGGEQFF.

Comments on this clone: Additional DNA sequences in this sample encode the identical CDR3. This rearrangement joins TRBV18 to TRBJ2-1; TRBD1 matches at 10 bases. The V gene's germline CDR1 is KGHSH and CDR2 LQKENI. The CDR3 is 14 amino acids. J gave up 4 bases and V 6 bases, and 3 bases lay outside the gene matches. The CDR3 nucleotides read TGTGCCAGCTCGCCGGGACAGGGGTACAATGAGCAGTTCTTC. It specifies CASSPGQGYNEQFF.

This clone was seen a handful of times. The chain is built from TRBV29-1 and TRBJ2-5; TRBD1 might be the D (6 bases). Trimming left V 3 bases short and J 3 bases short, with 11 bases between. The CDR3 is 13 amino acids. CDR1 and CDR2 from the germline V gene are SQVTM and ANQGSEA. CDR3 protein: CSVDRGDKETQYF. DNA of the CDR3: TGCAGCGTTGACAGGGGCGATAAAGAGACCCAGTACTTC.

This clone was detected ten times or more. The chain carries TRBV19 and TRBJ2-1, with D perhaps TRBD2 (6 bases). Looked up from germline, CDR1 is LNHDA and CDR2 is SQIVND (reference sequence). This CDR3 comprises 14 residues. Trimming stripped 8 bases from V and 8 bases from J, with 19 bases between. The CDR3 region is CASFSPTSRDEQFF. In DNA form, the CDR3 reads TGTGCCAGTTTTTCCCCGACTAGTCGCGATGAGCAGTTCTTC.

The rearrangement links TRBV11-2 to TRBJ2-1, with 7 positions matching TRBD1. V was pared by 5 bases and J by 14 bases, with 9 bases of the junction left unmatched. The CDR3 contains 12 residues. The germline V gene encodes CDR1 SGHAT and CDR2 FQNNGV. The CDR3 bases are TGTGCCAGCAGCCCCTCCGGGACAGTAAAGTTCTTC. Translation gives CASSPSGTVKFF.

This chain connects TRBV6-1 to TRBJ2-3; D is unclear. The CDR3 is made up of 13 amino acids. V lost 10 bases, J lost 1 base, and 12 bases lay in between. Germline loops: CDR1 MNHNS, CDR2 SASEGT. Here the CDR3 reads CATSTAGTDTQYF. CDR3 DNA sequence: TGTGCCACTTCGACGGCCGGCACAGATACGCAGTATTTT.

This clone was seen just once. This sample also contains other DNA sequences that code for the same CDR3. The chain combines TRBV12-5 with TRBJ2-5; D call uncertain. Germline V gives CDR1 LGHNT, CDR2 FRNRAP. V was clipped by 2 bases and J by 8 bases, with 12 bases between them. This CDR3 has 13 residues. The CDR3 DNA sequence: TGTGCTAGTGGTTTGAACGGCGGAGAAACCCAGTACTTC. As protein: CASGLNGGETQYF.

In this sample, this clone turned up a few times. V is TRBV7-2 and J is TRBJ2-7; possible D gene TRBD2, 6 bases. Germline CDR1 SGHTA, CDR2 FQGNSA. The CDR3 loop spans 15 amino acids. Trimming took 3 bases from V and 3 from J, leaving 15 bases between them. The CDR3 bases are TGTGCCAGCAGCTTCACCGCGGGGAGTTACTACGAGCAGTACTTC. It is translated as CASSFTAGSYYEQYF.

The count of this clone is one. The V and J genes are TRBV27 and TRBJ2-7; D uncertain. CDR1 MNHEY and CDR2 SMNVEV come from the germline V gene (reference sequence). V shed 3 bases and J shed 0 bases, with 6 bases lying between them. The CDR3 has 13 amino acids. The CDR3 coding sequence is TGTGCCAGCAGTTTTGACTTCTCCTACGAGCAGTACTTC. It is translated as CASSFDFSYEQYF.

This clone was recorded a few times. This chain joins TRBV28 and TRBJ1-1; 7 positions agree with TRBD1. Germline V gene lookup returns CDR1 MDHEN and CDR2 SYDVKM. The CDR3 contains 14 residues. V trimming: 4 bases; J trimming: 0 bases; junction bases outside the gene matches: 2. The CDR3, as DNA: TGTGCCAGCAGTTCGGACAGGATGAACACTGAAGCTTTCTTT. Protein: CASSSDRMNTEAFF.